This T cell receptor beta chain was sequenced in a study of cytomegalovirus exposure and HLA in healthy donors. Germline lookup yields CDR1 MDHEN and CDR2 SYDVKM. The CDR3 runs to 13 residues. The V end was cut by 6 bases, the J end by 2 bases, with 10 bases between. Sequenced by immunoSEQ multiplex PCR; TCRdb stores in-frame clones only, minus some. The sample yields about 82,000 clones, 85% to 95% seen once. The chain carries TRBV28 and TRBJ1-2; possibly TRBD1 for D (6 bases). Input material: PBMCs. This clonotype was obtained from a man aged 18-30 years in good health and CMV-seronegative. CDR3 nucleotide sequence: TGTGCCAGCAGAACAGGGCCCAACTATGGCTACACCTTC. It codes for CASRTGPNYGYTF.